The 3 T cell receptor beta chains reported below all come from one sample, sequenced in a study of technical replicates of blood from a handful of donors (dated by TCRdb to between 2016 and 2019). The library came from the immunoSEQ multiplex PCR assay. TCRdb's version of the immuneACCESS table is confined to in-frame rearrangements and falls short of the full clone set. An unresolved V gene accounts for under half of the shortfall where checked; the remainder is of unknown origin. Recorded for this sample are some 80,000 clones; 92% of them occurred a single time. Approximately 0.25% of the sample belongs to the ten largest clones. The sequenced sample consisted of T cells isolated from PBMCs. These receptors all stem from a human donor in good health.

The sample holds one count of this clone. The V call is TRBV19, the J call TRBJ2-5; 12 bases match TRBD2. The CDR3 runs 15 residues. Germline V CDR1 and CDR2: LNHDA, SQIVND (reference sequence). Trimming cost V 3 bases and J 4 bases; bases outside gene matches: 3. The CDR3 sequence is CASSILAGGRETQYF. The DNA of the CDR3 is TGTGCCAGTAGTATTCTAGCGGGGGGGAGAGAGACCCAGTACTTC. Supplemented by reference TRBV19 and TRBJ2-5, the full variable domain reads DGGITQSPKYLFRKEGQNVTLSCEQNLNHDAMYWYRQDPGQGLRLIYYSQIVNDFQKGDIAEGYSVSREKKESFPLTVTSAQKNPTAFYLCASSILAGGRETQYFGPGTRLLVL.

The CDR3 nucleotides are TGTGCCAGCAGCCAAGAGGACTTATTAGTAGCCTACGAGCAGTACTTC. This gives the protein CASSQEDLLVAYEQYF. This chain connects TRBV4-2 to TRBJ2-7; TRBD2 might be the D (5 bases). Trimming removed 0 bases from V and 2 bases from J, with 14 bases in between. CDR1 and CDR2 (germline): LGHNA, YNFKEQ. The length of the CDR3 is 16 residues.

This clone was seen only once. The chain carries TRBV7-9 and TRBJ1-5; possible D gene TRBD1, 5 bases. The germline CDR1 and CDR2 sequences are SEHNR and FQNEAQ (reference sequence). The CDR3 sequence is 15 residues long. The germline V and J ends were trimmed by 5 bases and 2 bases, with 13 bases remaining between them. CDR3 region: CASSTDIEGNQPQHF. DNA of the CDR3: TGTGCCAGCAGCACGGACATCGAGGGCAATCAGCCCCAGCATTTT.